These 3 T cell receptor beta chains came from one sample sequenced in a study of a mutant IDH1 vaccine in newly diagnosed glioma. Time point described: week 47, end of study. Doses comprised 300 ug of mutant IDH1 20-mer peptide each, plus topical imiquimod. No antigen has been identified for these receptors. The protocol was immunoSEQ multiplex PCR, while the TCRdb copy is restricted to in-frame clones and leaves out a portion. The sample lists approximately 52,000 clones, about 80% seen once, with around 4.6% in the top ten. The input for sequencing was PBMCs, taken from a glioma patient whose treatment included an IDH1 peptide vaccine. The source of these receptors is a woman aged 40-49 years with glioma. Some clones in this sample may be carry-over from other donors' samples.

V and J are TRBV25-1 and TRBJ1-2; no clear D. Germline V gene lookup returns CDR1 MGHDK and CDR2 SYGVNS. V was shortened by 5 bases and J by 5 bases, with 12 bases between the two germline ends. CDR3 length: 13 amino acids. DNA for the CDR3: TGTGCCAGCAGTCGAGGTGGAGCGTATGGCTACACCTTC. This gives the protein CASSRGGAYGYTF.

V usage is TRBV27 and J usage is TRBJ2-1; 13 bases map to TRBD2. Germline V gives CDR1 MNHEY, CDR2 SMNVEV (reference sequence). The CDR3 spans 17 residues. Trimming cost V 5 bases and J 4 bases; bases outside gene matches: 8. The CDR3 bases are TGTGCCAGCAGTCGGACTAGCGGGAGTCCCATTTACAATGAGCAGTTCTTC. Amino acids: CASSRTSGSPIYNEQFF.

The chain recombines TRBV30 with TRBJ1-4; D is perhaps TRBD1 (5 bases). The germline V and J ends were trimmed by 1 base and 10 bases, with 13 bases remaining between them. The CDR3 contains 13 residues. CDR1 and CDR2 from the germline V gene are GTSNPN and SVGIG (reference sequence). The CDR3 DNA reads TGTGCCTGGAGTGGTGGGGGAATCGGAAAACTGTTTTTT. This sequence encodes CAWSGGGIGKLFF.